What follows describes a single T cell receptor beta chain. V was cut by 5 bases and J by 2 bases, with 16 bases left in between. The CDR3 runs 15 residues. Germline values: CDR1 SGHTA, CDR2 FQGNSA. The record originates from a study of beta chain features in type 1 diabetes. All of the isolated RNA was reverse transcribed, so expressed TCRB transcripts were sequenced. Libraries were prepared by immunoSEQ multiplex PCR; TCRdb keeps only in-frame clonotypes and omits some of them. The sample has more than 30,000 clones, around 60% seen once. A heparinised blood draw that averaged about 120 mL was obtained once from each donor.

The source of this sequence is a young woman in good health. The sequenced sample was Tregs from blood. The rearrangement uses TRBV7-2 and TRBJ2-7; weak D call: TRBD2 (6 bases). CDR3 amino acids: CASSPDAGLPYEQYF. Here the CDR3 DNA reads TGTGCCAGCAGCCCAGACGCGGGACTCCCCTACGAGCAGTACTTC.